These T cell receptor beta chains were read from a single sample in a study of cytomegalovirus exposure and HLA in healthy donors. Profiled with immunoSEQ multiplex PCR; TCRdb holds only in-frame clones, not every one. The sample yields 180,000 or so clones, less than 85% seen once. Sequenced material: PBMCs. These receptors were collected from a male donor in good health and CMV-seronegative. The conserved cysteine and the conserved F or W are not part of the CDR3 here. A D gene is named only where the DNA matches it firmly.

CDR3: ASSESPRGRTTIEQF
D: TRBD1
V: TRBV25-1

CDR3: ASSPQANNEQF
D: -
V: TRBV27

CDR3: ASSSGALDRVEVNEQF
D: TRBD1
V: TRBV11-3

CDR3: ASSVMDRSEQPQH
D: TRBD1
V: TRBV5-4

CDR3: ASSHTPAWGLETQY
D: -
V: TRBV4-2

CDR3: ASSLRVTSINEQF
D: -
V: TRBV28

CDR3: ASSLVGTGVSYEQY
D: TRBD1
V: TRBV7-8

CDR3: ASSQRTDTQY
D: -
V: TRBV7-9

CDR3: ASRPGGQSIIRPQH
D: TRBD1
V: TRBV28

CDR3: SSSLAATSGSRNNEQY
D: TRBD2
V: TRBV7-9

CDR3: ASSSRLRVNQPQH
D: -
V: TRBV28

CDR3: ASSVEGGSGEQF
D: -
V: TRBV9

CDR3: ASSPLAGRVDTQY
D: TRBD2
V: TRBV7-9

CDR3: ASSPGSGANVLT
D: -
V: TRBV19

CDR3: ASSNQGFGYT
D: -
V: TRBV6-4

CDR3: ASSQGSGFINQPQH
D: -
V: TRBV4-1

CDR3: ASSGLTGAIDQPQH
D: TRBD1
V: TRBV19

CDR3: AWGLSSSSYEQY
D: -
V: TRBV30

CDR3: AVQRSSGNTIY
D: -
V: TRBV25-1

CDR3: AISGDNEQF
D: -
V: TRBV10-3

CDR3: ASSPQTGNTEAF
D: -
V: TRBV5-4

CDR3: ASSFGGAGGELF
D: TRBD2
V: TRBV19

CDR3: ASSLLPGGYEQY
D: TRBD2
V: TRBV28

CDR3: ASSFIAGLAETQY
D: TRBD2
V: TRBV7-9

CDR3: ASMIGAGVGEQY
D: -
V: TRBV6-5

CDR3: ASSRQADNEKLF
D: -
V: TRBV19

CDR3: ASMGQGADTQY
D: TRBD1
V: TRBV25-1

CDR3: ASSSVQVTNYGYT
D: -
V: TRBV5-4

CDR3: AISESIGTGVEAF
D: TRBD1
V: TRBV10-3

CDR3: ASRQRGGRAYEQY
D: TRBD2
V: TRBV7-3

CDR3: ASSPLTGNTEAF
D: -
V: TRBV4-1

CDR3: ASSYGNSNYGYT
D: -
V: TRBV6-5

CDR3: ATTRDGQGNSPLH
D: TRBD1
V: TRBV15

CDR3: ASNSRLNEKLF
D: -
V: TRBV23-1

CDR3: ASSQVAGGTGELF
D: TRBD1
V: TRBV4-1

CDR3: ASTVLAVDYEQY
D: TRBD2
V: TRBV7-3

CDR3: ASGSGTVTNTGELF
D: TRBD1
V: TRBV5-4

CDR3: ARPPAAEQYSYEQY
D: -
V: TRBV9

CDR3: ASIADRNIQY
D: -
V: TRBV2

CDR3: ASSRTFRQGSNYGYT
D: TRBD1
V: TRBV9

CDR3: ASSLALVAEQF
D: -
V: TRBV7-8

CDR3: ASSLMRSFYNEQF
D: -
V: TRBV7-9